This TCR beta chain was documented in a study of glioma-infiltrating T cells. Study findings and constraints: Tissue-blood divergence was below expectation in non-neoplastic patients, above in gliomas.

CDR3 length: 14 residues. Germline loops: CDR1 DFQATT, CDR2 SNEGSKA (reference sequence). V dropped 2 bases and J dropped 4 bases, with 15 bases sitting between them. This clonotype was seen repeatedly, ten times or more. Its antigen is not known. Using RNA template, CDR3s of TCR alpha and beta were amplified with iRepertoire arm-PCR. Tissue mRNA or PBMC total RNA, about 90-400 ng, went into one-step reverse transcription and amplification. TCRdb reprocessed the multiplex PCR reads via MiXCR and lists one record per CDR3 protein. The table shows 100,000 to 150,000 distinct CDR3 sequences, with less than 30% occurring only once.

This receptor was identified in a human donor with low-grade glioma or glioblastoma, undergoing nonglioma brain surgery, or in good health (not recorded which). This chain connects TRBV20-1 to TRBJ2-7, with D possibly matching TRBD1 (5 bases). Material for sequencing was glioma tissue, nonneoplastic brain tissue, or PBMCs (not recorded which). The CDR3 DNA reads TGCAGTGCTAGAATAGGGGCAGGGCGGTACGAGCAGTACTTC. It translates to CSARIGAGRYEQYF.